These 12 T cell receptor beta chains were all obtained from the same sample, sequenced in a study of shared clonotypes between healthy human individuals. Generated by immunoSEQ multiplex PCR, the TCRdb table keeps only in-frame clones and is missing some. The table lists about 490,000 clones, roughly 85% of them singletons. Sequencing was done on a sample of PBMCs. The receptor set was obtained from a woman in her thirties or forties in good health. Some clones in this sample may be carry-over from other donors' samples.

The genes are TRBV4-1 and TRBJ2-7; 7 nucleotides align to TRBD2. The V gene's germline CDR1 is MGHRA and CDR2 YSYEKL. Losses at the gene ends were 6 bases for V and 6 bases for J; bases not matched to a gene: 17. This CDR3 has 16 amino acids. CDR3 coding DNA: TGCGCCAGCAGGGTTGTGCTCGGCGGGAGAGCAAGCGAGCAGTACTTC. Residues: CASRVVLGGRASEQYF.

The J gene is TRBJ2-1, the V gene TRBV7-2, with 14 nucleotides matching TRBD2. The CDR3 loop spans 14 amino acids. Germline assignment: CDR1 SGHTA and CDR2 FQGNSA. V gave up 4 bases and J gave up 8 bases; unmatched junction bases: 1. The CDR3 DNA reads TGTGCCAGCAGCTCGGGACTAGCGGGGGATGAGCAGTTCTTC. It specifies CASSSGLAGDEQFF.

About this clone: Since a far larger clone is one base different, this is likely a read error. The chain recombines TRBV30 with TRBJ1-2, with 8 positions matching TRBD1. In germline, CDR1 is GTSNPN, CDR2 SVGIG (reference sequence). Losses at the gene ends were 5 bases for V and 1 base for J; bases not matched to a gene: 6. The CDR3 is 14 amino acids. The CDR3 coding sequence is TGTGCCTGGGGACGGGACAGGAGTAACTATGGCTACACCTTC. It specifies CAWGRDRSNYGYTF.

The V gene is TRBV6-4, the J gene TRBJ2-7, with 8 positions matching TRBD1. This CDR3 region has 15 residues. V dropped 6 bases and J dropped 1; count of bases not matched to a gene: 8. Germline lookup yields CDR1 MRHNA and CDR2 SNTAGT. In DNA form, the CDR3 reads TGTGCCAGCAGACGCCGACAGGGGTGGTCCTACGAGCAGTACTTC. Protein product: CASRRRQGWSYEQYF.

Points on this clone: A far larger clone is a single base away, which makes a read error likely. The genes are TRBV5-1 and TRBJ2-1; possible D gene TRBD1, 6 bases. CDR1 SGHRS and CDR2 YFSETQ come from the germline V gene. CDR3 size: 17 residues. CDR3 sequence reads: CASSPATGTLTGNGQFF. For the CDR3, the DNA is TGCGCCAGCAGCCCCGCTACTGGGACGCTTACAGGGAATGGGCAGTTCTTC.

J is TRBJ2-7 and V is TRBV5-1; no definite D call. Trimming shortened V by 3 bases and J by 2 bases, and 15 bases separated the two germline ends. This CDR3 is 15 amino acids long. The germline CDR1 and CDR2 sequences are SGHRS and YFSETQ. The CDR3 sequence is CASSWEATVTYEQYF. The CDR3, as DNA: TGCGCCAGCAGCTGGGAAGCTACAGTTACCTACGAGCAGTACTTC.

Regarding this clone: This specimen includes other DNA sequences encoding the same CDR3. The genes are TRBV28 and TRBJ2-7; 8 nucleotides match TRBD1. From germline, CDR1 is MDHEN and CDR2 SYDVKM. V trimming: 6 bases; J trimming: 2 bases; junction bases outside the gene matches: 3. The CDR3 extends over 13 amino acids. The CDR3 DNA reads TGTGCCAGCAGGACAGGGGCCGCCTACGAGCAGTACTTC. It yields the protein CASRTGAAYEQYF. The full variable domain, rest sourced from reference TRBV28 and TRBJ2-7, is DVKVTQSSRYLVKRTGEKVFLECVQDMDHENMFWYRQDPGLGLRLIYFSYDVKMKEKGDIPEGYSVSREKKERFSLILESASTNQTSMYLCASRTGAAYEQYFGPGTRLTVT.

The chain combines TRBV2 with TRBJ1-5; no clear D gene. V lost 4 bases, J lost 6 bases, and 7 bases lay in between. CDR3 length: 12 residues. Germline values: CDR1 SNHLY, CDR2 FYNNEI. The chain's CDR3 is CASSGPIQPQHF. For the CDR3, the DNA is TGTGCCAGCAGTGGCCCCATTCAGCCCCAGCATTTT.

This clone has only one observation. The chain couples TRBV7-3 to TRBJ2-1, with TRBD2 as a possible D gene (6 bases). The CDR3 is 16 amino acids. Germline CDR1 SGHTA, CDR2 FQGTGA. V was clipped by 3 bases and J by 0 bases, with 12 bases between them. The DNA for the CDR3 is TGTGCCAGCAGCTTTGGGCTAGCGAGCTCCTACAATGAGCAGTTCTTC. Its protein product is CASSFGLASSYNEQFF.

The chain has TRBV9 and TRBJ2-3; TRBD2 might be the D (6 bases). The V end lost 4 bases, the J end lost 4 bases, and 13 bases lay between the germline ends. From germline, CDR1 is SGDLS and CDR2 YYNGEE. The CDR3 is 14 residues long. The CDR3 DNA reads as TGTGCCAGCAGCCACGCGCGGGACCCAGATACGCAGTATTTT. This sequence encodes CASSHARDPDTQYF.

A single count supports this clone. This chain joins TRBV10-2 and TRBJ1-1; TRBD1 is a possible D gene (6 bases). V lost 6 bases to trimming and J lost 3 bases, with 20 bases between them. This CDR3 has 16 residues. Germline CDR1 WSHSY, CDR2 SAAADI. The CDR3 reads CASRTPQDSKDTEAFF. The DNA for the CDR3 is TGCGCCAGCAGAACCCCCCAGGACAGTAAAGACACTGAAGCTTTCTTT.

V is TRBV28 and J is TRBJ2-2; D is perhaps TRBD2 (6 bases). Trimming took 3 bases from V and 2 from J, leaving 13 bases between them. CDR3 length: 16 amino acids. Germline CDR1 and CDR2: MDHEN and SYDVKM. The CDR3 is CASSFRGRYNTGELFF. DNA of the CDR3: TGTGCCAGCAGTTTTCGTGGGAGGTATAACACCGGGGAGCTGTTTTTT.